Reported below is one T cell receptor (beta chain). What it binds is unknown. TCRdb independently ran MiXCR on the 5' RACE reads; one entry per CDR3 protein. This repertoire shows under 110,000 distinct CDR3 sequences, about a sixth found once; its top ten account for 28%. This sample was taken from a study of T-cell memory formation after mild COVID-19. CDR3 length: 15 amino acids. V dropped 7 bases and J dropped 2 bases, with 17 bases sitting between them. Germline values: CDR1 LNHDA, CDR2 SQIVND (reference sequence). Study-level findings and limits: Day 37-peaking second-wave clones had unconfirmed SARS-CoV-2 specificity. Clones that contracted clustered mainly in CM and EM if CD4+ and in EMRA if CD8+.

Sequencing used PBMCs or a T cell subset sorted from them (not recorded which). The clonotype comes from an adult woman who had mild COVID-19 (a few samples of this study predate the infection). Cell type and time point are not known. This chain links TRBV19 with TRBJ2-5; tentatively, D is TRBD2 (5 bases). The CDR3 protein is CASTTPRGRQETQYF. The CDR3 coding sequence is TGTGCCAGTACCACCCCACGAGGGCGGCAAGAGACCCAGTACTTC.